Listed below are T cell receptor beta chains from one sample, sequenced in a study of blood T cell repertoires in COVID-19. Using immunoSEQ multiplex PCR, the repertoire was profiled, and TCRdb retains in-frame clones only, with some absent. The data contain approximately 120,000 clones, around 82% of them singletons. The sequenced sample consisted of peripheral blood. The source is a human donor in a cohort sampled during active or convalescent COVID-19. Each CDR3 is given with its conserved first and last residue. Each record gives: V gene, clone size, J gene, D gene, CDR3 protein, CDR3 DNA. D genes are given only for firm matches. Expanded clones get a size class; other rows say once, few or many, or leave the size out.

TRBV9	.	TRBJ2-7	.	CASSVGGAAAEQYF	TGTGCCAGCAGCGTGGGTGGAGCAGCAGCCGAGCAGTACTTC
TRBV18	.	TRBJ2-2	.	CASRGTPLTGELFF	TGTGCCAGCCGCGGGACCCCTTTGACCGGGGAGCTGTTTTTT
TRBV24-1	.	TRBJ2-3	.	CATSDRGGTDTQYF	TGTGCCACCAGTGACAGGGGAGGGACAGATACGCAGTATTTT
TRBV12-3/TRBV12-4	.	TRBJ1-2	.	CASSLQGPYGYTF	TGTGCCAGCAGTTTACAGGGCCCCTATGGCTACACCTTC
TRBV5-1	.	TRBJ2-2	.	CASSLDGRNTGELFF	TGCGCCAGCAGCTTGGACGGGAGGAACACCGGGGAGCTGTTTTTT
TRBV29-1	.	TRBJ2-3	.	CSVEAGTFLTDTQYF	TGCAGCGTTGAGGCCGGGACTTTCCTCACAGATACGCAGTATTTT
TRBV24-1	.	TRBJ2-3	TRBD1	CATSDRGQVSTDTQYF	TGTGCCACCAGTGACCGAGGACAGGTTAGCACAGATACGCAGTATTTT
TRBV4-1	.	TRBJ2-7	.	CASSLSQGPYEQYF	TGCGCCAGCAGCCTTAGTCAGGGGCCCTACGAGCAGTACTTC
TRBV29-1	once	TRBJ1-2	.	CSVLGGDYGYTF	TGCAGCGTCCTGGGGGGGGACTATGGCTACACCTTC
TRBV12-5	.	TRBJ1-1	.	CASGTQNEAVAFF	TGTGCTAGTGGTACCCAGAATGAGGCAGTTGCTTTCTTT
TRBV6-5	.	TRBJ1-6	TRBD1	CAIKSGTGVHPPLHF	TGTGCCATCAAGAGTGGGACAGGGGTACATCCACCCCTCCACTTT
TRBV6-5	once	TRBJ2-7	.	CASSYGRRFETYEQYF	TGTGCCAGCAGTTACGGGAGGAGGTTTGAGACCTACGAGCAGTACTTC
TRBV7-3	.	TRBJ2-3	.	CASSPKGALGTDTQYF	TGTGCCAGCAGCCCTAAGGGAGCGCTTGGTACAGATACGCAGTATTTT
TRBV19	.	TRBJ2-7	.	CASSMGGLYEQYF	TGTGCCAGTAGTATGGGGGGGCTATACGAGCAGTACTTC
TRBV29-1	once	TRBJ1-1	TRBD1	CSAADRLNTEAFF	TGCAGCGCCGCGGACAGGTTGAACACTGAAGCTTTCTTT
TRBV27	.	TRBJ2-3	TRBD2	CASGTSGYLNTDTQYF	TGTGCCAGCGGGACTAGCGGATACCTCAACACAGATACGCAGTATTTT
TRBV7-2	.	TRBJ2-1	TRBD2	CASSPRVAGNNEQFF	TGTGCCAGCAGCCCCCGGGTAGCGGGGAACAATGAGCAGTTCTTC
TRBV28	once	TRBJ2-7	TRBD1	CASSPAGTGGLSTYF	TGTGCCAGCAGCCCGGCCGGGACAGGAGGACTGAGCACGTACTTC
TRBV2	.	TRBJ2-5	.	CASSGRGEETQYF	TGTGCCAGCAGTGGGAGGGGCGAAGAGACCCAGTACTTC
TRBV19	.	TRBJ2-3	TRBD1	CASSKQGGEDTQYF	TGTGCCAGTAGTAAACAGGGGGGTGAAGATACGCAGTATTTT
TRBV12-3/TRBV12-4	.	TRBJ2-7	.	CASSLSGGAKYF	TGTGCCAGCAGTTTAAGTGGGGGGGCGAAATACTTC
TRBV7-2	.	TRBJ2-7	.	CASSLAGDPAYEQYF	TGTGCCAGCAGCTTAGCAGGGGATCCCGCCTACGAGCAGTACTTC
TRBV2	.	TRBJ2-7	TRBD1	CASKGALGTPSYEQYF	TGTGCCAGCAAGGGGGCTTTGGGGACACCCTCCTACGAGCAGTACTTC
TRBV6-4	.	TRBJ2-3	TRBD2	CASSPGTSGIQQYF	TGTGCCAGCAGCCCCGGGACTAGCGGGATCCAGCAGTATTTT
TRBV6-1	.	TRBJ2-3	TRBD1	CASSDKSDRGIDTQYF	TGTGCCAGCAGTGATAAGAGCGACAGGGGTATAGATACGCAGTATTTT
TRBV19	few	TRBJ1-1	.	CASKEPRNTEAFF	TGTGCCAGTAAAGAGCCCCGGAACACTGAAGCTTTCTTT
TRBV18	.	TRBJ1-2	.	CASSRTGSGYTF	TGTGCCAGCTCACGTACAGGGTCTGGCTACACCTTC
TRBV1	.	TRBJ2-1	.	CTILGGAVCGTSPLNLVNEQFF	TGCACCATCCTTGGTGGTGCGGTATGTGGGACTAGCCCCCTTAACCTGGTGAATGAGCAGTTCTTC
TRBV28	once	TRBJ2-7	TRBD2	CASSLAVGSGGLGGISYEQYF	TGTGCCAGCAGTTTAGCTGTGGGTAGCGGGGGCCTTGGGGGAATTTCCTACGAGCAGTACTTC
TRBV19	.	TRBJ1-2	TRBD1	CASSTRQGASGYTF	TGTGCCAGTAGTACTCGACAGGGGGCGAGTGGCTACACCTTC
TRBV28	.	TRBJ2-3	TRBD2	CASSSPSGRRADTQYF	TGTGCCAGCAGTTCCCCTAGCGGGAGGCGGGCAGATACGCAGTATTTT
TRBV6-1	.	TRBJ1-1	.	CASSEWGRSMNTEAFF	TGTGCCAGCAGTGAATGGGGGCGGAGCATGAACACTGAAGCTTTCTTT
TRBV4-1	.	TRBJ1-2	.	CASSQGPASANYGYTF	TGCGCCAGCAGCCAAGGTCCTGCCTCAGCTAACTATGGCTACACCTTC
TRBV23-1	.	TRBJ2-1	TRBD1	CASSEGQKAPRNEQFF	TGCGCCAGCAGTGAGGGACAGAAGGCCCCTCGAAATGAGCAGTTCTTC
TRBV13	.	TRBJ2-1	TRBD2	CASSSGEYNEQFF	TGTGCCAGCAGCAGCGGGGAGTACAATGAGCAGTTCTTC
TRBV2	.	TRBJ2-2	TRBD2	CASSEVGRRGSAGELFF	TGTGCCAGCAGTGAAGTAGGGCGGCGCGGGAGTGCCGGGGAGCTGTTTTTT
TRBV6-2/TRBV6-3	once	TRBJ1-5	TRBD1	CASSRYLTGPNQPQHF	TGTGCCAGCAGCCGTTACCTGACAGGGCCCAATCAGCCCCAGCATTTT
TRBV5-6	.	TRBJ1-6	TRBD1	CASSGRDRSAPLHF	TGTGCCAGCAGCGGCCGGGACAGGTCCGCACCCCTCCACTTT
TRBV27	.	TRBJ1-5	.	CASSSQGPYQPQHF	TGTGCCAGCAGTTCCCAGGGGCCTTATCAGCCCCAGCATTTT
TRBV19	.	TRBJ1-2	.	CASRFVQRLDGYTF	TGTGCCAGTAGATTCGTCCAGAGGTTAGATGGCTACACCTTC
TRBV12-3/TRBV12-4	.	TRBJ2-1	.	CASSRDPNPEQFF	TGTGCCAGCAGCCGAGATCCGAACCCTGAGCAGTTCTTC